This TCR beta chain was profiled in a study of blood T cell repertoires in COVID-19 (TCRdb year 2020). In the study overall: Samples covering the acute and convalescent phases of COVID-19 were provided by collaborators in the United States, Italy and Spain. HLA class I and class II types, where available, came from metadata supplied by the sample provider rather than from assay-based typing. The repertoires were released in a freely available public database intended as a resource for research on the immune response to SARS-CoV-2. Deeply sampled blood TCRbeta repertoires from subjects exposed to, actively infected with, or recovered from COVID-19 were included in the dataset. The prospective study material was composed of cDNA or gDNA derived from T cells, B-cell-depleted T cells, or PBMCs. Samples came from the ongoing ImmuneRACE study (first 160 participants) plus 1,254 subjects from 6 global collaborators. Nearly every sample came with metadata listing a de-identified subject ID, COVID-19 status, age in years and sex.

Results the study describes overall, beyond this receptor: How much clinical and demographic metadata was included differed by source and by participant, and the metadata was provided uncurated.

Including cysteine and phenylalanine, the CDR3 has 18 amino acids. The only DNA kept is the CDR3, 54 bases in frame from the first base. In the germline V gene, CDR1 corresponds to ENHRY and CDR2 to SYGVKD. V is clipped by 0 bases and J by 0 bases, and the sequence between their germline boundaries is 17 bases long. The collaborating institutions used their own protocols to collect whole blood in K2EDTA tubes. Collaborator samples were shipped for TCRbeta analysis as frozen whole blood, isolated PBMCs, or DNA extracted from either sample type. TCRbeta CDR3 regions were amplified from genomic DNA by means of the immunoSEQ Assay, a bias-controlled multiplex PCR. The original methods were these. Within the assay, amplification of reference gene primers was used to estimate how many nucleated cells each sample contained. To quantify the absolute abundance of each unique TCRbeta CDR3 rearrangement, sequence reads were collapsed and filtered. For each sample, productive Simpson clonality was calculated as the square root of Simpson's diversity index over productive rearrangements. In TCRdb, the immuneACCESS table is reduced to in-frame sequences with V and J assigned. These tables do not hold every clone; where another copy was compared, an unresolved V gene accounts for under half, and the others remain unexplained. The DNA was the basis for D and trimming; V, J and clone size are from that table. For this sample the table gives approximately 140,000 clones, of which over 80% were detected only once. The ten biggest clones cover 8% to 11% of the sample.

A remark on this clone: The antigen it recognizes is unknown. The sample holds no much larger clone one base away, and base qualities are not on file.

The origin of this receptor is a man in his 60s with active or convalescent COVID-19. The V and J genes are TRBV10-3 and TRBJ1-2; no D gene is confidently identified. Sequencing used peripheral blood. The CDR3: CAISESSGHIRSNYGYTF. The DNA sequence is as follows: TGTGCCATCAGTGAGTCGAGCGGCCACATCAGATCTAACTATGGCTACACCTTC.